This T cell receptor beta chain was observed in a study of cytomegalovirus exposure and HLA in healthy donors. The table came from immunoSEQ multiplex PCR; TCRdb's copy has only in-frame clones and leaves some out. The data show about 49,000 clones, almost 95% seen once. Worth noting for this clone: What it binds is unknown.

Per the germline V gene, CDR1 is SEHNR and CDR2 is FQNEAQ (reference sequence). The CDR3 spans 12 residues. Trimming pared 1 base from V and 6 bases from J, leaving 4 bases between. Overall study results and limits: Rarity held for most TCR sequences, but there were some public TCRs that occurred in many donors.

Separation from the approximately 710-subject first cohort characterized the roughly 120-subject validation cohort, to which the donors belonged. The receptor's source is a man aged 18 to 35 in good health and CMV-seronegative. The chain uses TRBV7-9 and TRBJ2-1; D is unclear. Sequencing used PBMCs. Here the CDR3 reads CASSLGVNEQFF. The CDR3 DNA sequence: TGTGCCAGCAGCTTAGGAGTCAATGAGCAGTTCTTC.